This T cell receptor beta chain was found in a study of cytomegalovirus exposure and HLA in healthy donors. This CDR3 comprises 14 residues. The germline V gene encodes CDR1 SGHRS and CDR2 YFSETQ. V gave up 0 bases and J gave up 6 bases, with 11 bases separating them. This clone has only one observation. Its antigen is unknown. PCR amplification relied on 60 Vbeta primers (plus 13 Jbeta primers). Data came from immunoSEQ multiplex PCR; TCRdb stores just in-frame clones and leaves some out. Counted here are roughly 180,000 clones, approximately 84% occurring once; the ten biggest clones make up approximately 2.6%. Notes on the study in general: A later analysis showed HLA-associated TCR beta chains outstripping equally common others in clonal expansion. In an earlier analysis, about 90% or about 30%: the productive usage of most TCR beta V segments.

This chain links TRBV5-1 with TRBJ2-3; maybe TRBD2 (5 bases). This TCR derives from a female donor in good health and CMV-seronegative. The sequenced material came from PBMCs. The CDR3 reads CASSLAGVVDTQYF. CDR3 nucleotide sequence: TGCGCCAGCAGCTTGGCCGGGGTAGTGGATACGCAGTATTTT. Looking up the rest from reference TRBV5-1 and TRBJ2-3 gives the full variable domain: KAGVTQTPRYLIKTRGQQVTLSCSPISGHRSVSWYQQTPGQGLQFLFEYFSETQRNKGNFPGRFSGRQFSNSRSEMNVSTLELGDSALYLCASSLAGVVDTQYFGPGTRLTVL.